Each of the 6 T cell receptor beta chains below was sequenced from the same sample in a study of OX40 agonist ivuxolimab in advanced cancers. Generated by immunoSEQ multiplex PCR, the TCRdb table keeps only in-frame clones and is missing some. The sample gives around 58,000 clones, roughly 86% of which show up once; about 5.6% is in the top ten. This specimen was CD4+ or CD8+ T cells sorted from blood, taken in a trial of the OX40 agonist ivuxolimab. The receptors were sampled from an adult with an advanced solid tumor such as melanoma, head and neck, liver or kidney cancer.

This clone was detected a few times. The J gene is TRBJ1-4, the V gene TRBV18; TRBD1 is a possible D gene (6 bases). The germline V gene encodes CDR1 KGHSH and CDR2 LQKENI. This CDR3 region has 16 residues. Trimming left V 3 bases short and J 7 bases short, with 18 bases between. The CDR3 DNA reads as TGTGCCAGCTCACCCCAGAAACAGGGATTAGGTGAAAAACTGTTTTTT. This encodes CASSPQKQGLGEKLFF.

V and J are TRBV4-3 and TRBJ2-5, with 8 bases that match TRBD2. This CDR3 contains 17 residues. The V segment lost 1 base and the J segment 5 bases; nucleotides outside the gene matches: 12. Germline lookup yields CDR1 LGHNA and CDR2 YSLEER. The CDR3 is CASSQALAGPDGETQYF. In DNA, the CDR3 is TGCGCCAGCAGCCAAGCGCTAGCGGGTCCTGACGGGGAGACCCAGTACTTC.

V gene TRBV18 combines with J gene TRBJ1-2; no clear D gene. V was pared by 0 bases and J by 4 bases, with 12 bases between. The CDR3 consists of 15 residues. Germline V CDR1 and CDR2: KGHSH, LQKENI. CDR3 in amino acids: CASSPPSGLGYGYTF. The CDR3 DNA follows: TGTGCCAGCTCACCACCTAGTGGGCTAGGCTATGGCTACACCTTC.

J is TRBJ1-2 and V is TRBV7-2; D may be TRBD1 (5 bases). Trimming stripped 5 bases from V and 1 base from J, with 11 bases between. The CDR3 is 14 amino acids. The germline V gene encodes CDR1 SGHTA and CDR2 FQGNSA. The CDR3 DNA reads as TGTGCCAGCAGCCTAATGACAGTTAACTATGGCTACACCTTC. This codes for CASSLMTVNYGYTF.

V is TRBV15 and J is TRBJ1-1; tentatively, D is TRBD1 (6 bases). The CDR3 runs 18 residues. CDR1 and CDR2 from the germline V gene are LNHNV and YYDKDF (reference sequence). V gave up 1 base and J gave up 0 bases, with 18 bases separating them. This CDR3 reads CATSRGFGGWGLNTEAFF. The CDR3 DNA reads TGTGCCACCAGCAGAGGTTTCGGGGGCTGGGGTTTGAACACTGAAGCTTTCTTT.

The V gene is TRBV6-5, the J gene TRBJ2-5, with 12 bases matching TRBD2. CDR1 is MNHEY and CDR2 is SVGAGI in the germline V gene. V dropped 2 bases and J dropped 9; count of bases not matched to a gene: 10. There are 16 residues in the CDR3. The DNA for the CDR3 is TGTGCCAGCAGTTACCGGACTAGCGGGGCCACCAAGTCCCAGTACTTC. The encoded protein is CASSYRTSGATKSQYF.